The next 6 T cell receptor beta chains were all read from a single sample in a study of blood T cells in healthy people across ages. Through a sample-barcoded 5' primer and a J-beta primer mix, a second PCR was run for roughly 7 to 11 cycles. TCRdb reprocessed the 5' RACE reads with MiXCR, giving one entry per CDR3 protein. This sample carries about 1.6 million distinct CDR3 sequences, 34% of them seen once, and the ten largest clones take about 10%. Material: blood. These receptors were collected from a woman in her 30s in good health.

This clonotype came up many times. The genes are TRBV7-6 and TRBJ2-7; TRBD1 matches at 7 bases. The length of the CDR3 is 13 residues. Unmatched junction bases numbered 3, after V lost 7 bases and J lost 0 bases. Germline CDR1 is SGHVS and CDR2 is FNYEAQ. This chain's CDR3 is CASTRGPSYEQYF. The CDR3 nucleotides are TGTGCCAGCACTAGGGGGCCCTCCTACGAGCAGTACTTC.

The sample holds a few counts of this clonotype. The chain uses TRBV3-1 and TRBJ2-5, with TRBD2 matching 7 bases. Unmatched junction bases numbered 18, after V lost 1 base and J lost 1 base. CDR1 LGHDT and CDR2 YNNKEL come from the germline V gene (reference sequence). This CDR3 has 20 residues. Here the CDR3 reads CASSQGRFPGLASGQETQYF. The CDR3 nucleotides are TGTGCCAGCAGCCAAGGACGTTTTCCGGGTTTGGCTAGCGGCCAAGAGACCCAGTACTTC.

This clonotype was counted only a few times. At one of its ends the junction is not consistent with the germline gene, which may arise from a read error. The chain employs TRBV29-1 and TRBJ1-2; no definite D call. Germline V gene sequence: CDR1 SQVTM, CDR2 ANQGSEA. The CDR3 has 11 residues. The DNA of the CDR3 is TGCAGCGTTGACAGATACTATGGCTGCACCTTC. Protein product: CSVDRYYGCTF.

The chain has TRBV5-6 and TRBJ2-2; no firm D call. The CDR3 contains 17 residues. The germline V and J ends were trimmed by 4 bases and 6 bases, with 22 bases remaining between them. Germline CDR1 SGHDT, CDR2 YYEEEE. Here the CDR3 reads CASSPTKGRVVAGELFF. In nucleotides, the CDR3 is TGTGCCAGCAGCCCTACCAAGGGCCGGGTGGTGGCCGGGGAGCTGTTTTTT. Full variable domain (rest looked up from reference TRBV5-6 and TRBJ2-2): DAGVTQSPTHLIKTRGQQVTLRCSPKSGHDTVSWYQQALGQGPQFIFQYYEEEERQRGNFPDRFSGHQFPNYSSELNVNALLLGDSALYLCASSPTKGRVVAGELFFGEGSRLTVL.

The CDR3 here is CASSQADRAYNEQFF. The DNA for the CDR3 is TGCGCCAGCAGCCAAGCGGACAGGGCGTACAATGAGCAGTTCTTC. This rearrangement joins TRBV4-1 to TRBJ2-1; 8 bases agree with TRBD1. The germline V gene has CDR1 MGHRA and CDR2 YSYEKL. V shed 1 base and J 4 bases; nucleotides not matched to a gene: 3. The CDR3 loop spans 15 amino acids.

The chain uses TRBV20-1 and TRBJ2-4, with TRBD2 matching over 10 bases. Germline CDR1 is DFQATT and CDR2 is SNEGSKA (reference sequence). V was pared by 6 bases and J by 8 bases, with 10 bases of the junction left unmatched. This CDR3 is built from 14 residues. In DNA form, the CDR3 reads TGCAGTGCCATTCAGCCTAGCGGGAGTTACATTCAGTACTTC. It codes for CSAIQPSGSYIQYF.